These 7 T cell receptor beta chains were all obtained from the same sample, sequenced in a study of cytomegalovirus exposure and HLA in healthy donors (dated by TCRdb to about 2017). Libraries were constructed by the immunoSEQ multiplex PCR assay. For the multiplex PCR, a mixture combining 60 forward primers for TCR Vbeta segments and 13 reverse primers for TCR Jbeta segments was used. TCRdb took this table from immuneACCESS and kept in-frame rearrangements with V and J called. Such tables lack part of the clones; where checked against another copy, unresolved V genes explain under half of the gap, and the rest is unexplained. The sample table holds some 170,000 clones, of which 70% to 80% were seen once. The ten biggest clones cover 3% to 4.5% of the sample. The sample taken for sequencing was PBMCs. Every receptor here comes from a woman aged 60-75 years in good health and CMV-seropositive.

This chain connects TRBV19 to TRBJ2-1, with D possibly TRBD1 on 6 matching bases. Germline CDR1 and CDR2: LNHDA and SQIVND (reference sequence). With 7 bases removed from V and 2 bases from J, the gap between germline ends came to 9 bases. The CDR3 has 13 amino acids. The DNA of the CDR3 is TGTGCCAGTAAAACAGGGCCCTACAATGAGCAGTTCTTC. Its protein is CASKTGPYNEQFF. The complete variable domain, with remaining parts taken from reference TRBV19 and TRBJ2-1, reads DGGITQSPKYLFRKEGQNVTLSCEQNLNHDAMYWYRQDPGQGLRLIYYSQIVNDFQKGDIAEGYSVSREKKESFPLTVTSAQKNPTAFYLCASKTGPYNEQFFGPGTRLTVL.

This clone was recorded only once. This rearrangement joins TRBV29-1 to TRBJ2-3; TRBD2 agrees at 8 bases. The length of the CDR3 is 14 residues. J was trimmed by 0 bases and V by 7 bases; bases with no gene match: 6. Germline V lookup: CDR1 SQVTM, CDR2 ANQGSEA. In nucleotides, the CDR3 is TGCAGCGCCTTAGCGGGGATTAGCACAGATACGCAGTATTTT. Protein sequence: CSALAGISTDTQYF.

The chain employs TRBV5-6 and TRBJ1-5; 8 bases are a match to TRBD1. CDR3 length: 19 amino acids. The J segment lost 2 bases and the V segment lost 1 base, leaving 14 bases of the junction unmatched. Germline-derived CDR1 and CDR2 are SGHDT and YYEEEE. CDR3 region: CASSLPRDRRIDRNQPQHF. The CDR3 bases are TGTGCCAGCAGCTTGCCCCGGGACAGGCGGATTGATCGCAATCAGCCCCAGCATTTT.

The V and J genes are TRBV6-6 and TRBJ2-3; TRBD2 matches 7 bases. The germline V gene encodes CDR1 MNHNY and CDR2 SVGAGI (reference sequence). CDR3 length equals 15 residues. The CDR3 sequence is CTTQGAGVGPDTQYF. Here the CDR3 DNA reads TGTACGACCCAGGGTGCGGGAGTGGGCCCAGATACGCAGTATTTT.

The chain combines TRBV5-1 with TRBJ2-3; 7 bases match TRBD1. CDR3 size: 14 residues. Losses at the gene ends were 4 bases for V and 3 bases for J; bases not matched to a gene: 5. Germline CDR1 and CDR2: SGHRS and YFSETQ. In DNA form, the CDR3 reads TGCGCCAGCAGCCCGGGACAGTCAACAGATACGCAGTATTTT. This translates into CASSPGQSTDTQYF.

This clone was counted once. The gene calls are TRBV19 and TRBJ2-7; the match to TRBD1 covers 10 bases. The CDR3 totals 16 residues. V shed 4 bases and J 1 base; nucleotides not matched to a gene: 7. The V gene's germline CDR1 is LNHDA and CDR2 SQIVND (reference sequence). This CDR3 reads CASSRYGQGVSYEQYF. Written as DNA, the CDR3 is TGTGCCAGTAGTAGGTACGGACAGGGGGTATCCTACGAGCAGTACTTC.

The J gene is TRBJ2-7, the V gene TRBV5-1; weak D call: TRBD2 (6 bases). V was clipped by 0 bases and J by 4 bases, with 20 bases between them. CDR1 SGHRS and CDR2 YFSETQ come from the germline V gene. The CDR3 contains 17 residues. CDR3 protein: CASSLGGLSVSEYEQYF. CDR3 DNA sequence: TGCGCCAGCAGCTTGGGAGGACTATCAGTATCGGAGTACGAGCAGTACTTC.